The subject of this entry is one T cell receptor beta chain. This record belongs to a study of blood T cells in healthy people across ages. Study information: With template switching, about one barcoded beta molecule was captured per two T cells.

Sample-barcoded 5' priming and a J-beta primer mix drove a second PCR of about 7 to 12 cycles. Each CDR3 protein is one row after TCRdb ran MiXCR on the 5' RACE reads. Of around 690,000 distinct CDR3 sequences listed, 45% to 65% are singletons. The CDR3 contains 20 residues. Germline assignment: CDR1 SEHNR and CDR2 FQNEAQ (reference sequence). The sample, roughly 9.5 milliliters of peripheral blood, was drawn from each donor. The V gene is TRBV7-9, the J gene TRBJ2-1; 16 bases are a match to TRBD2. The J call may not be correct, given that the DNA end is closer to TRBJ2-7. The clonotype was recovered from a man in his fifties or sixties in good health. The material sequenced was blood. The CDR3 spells CASSFAGTSGGASSYNEQYF. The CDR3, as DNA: TGTGCCAGCAGCTTCGCCGGGACTAGCGGGGGGGCAAGCTCCTACAATGAGCAGTACTTC.